The 21 T cell receptor beta chains given below trace back to one sample, sequenced in a study of T cell clonality in common variable immunodeficiency. These receptors' targets are unknown. Study results and caveats: Fewer deletions and N-nucleotide insertions were reportedly seen in common variable immunodeficiency TCR beta sequences.

Assay: immunoSEQ multiplex PCR; the TCRdb copy retains only in-frame clones and omits some. The sample yields around 13,000 clones, without any singletons. Sequenced material: peripheral blood mononuclear cells. The receptors were gathered from a human donor with common variable immunodeficiency.

Only a few counts were recorded for this clone. The chain's CDR3 is CASSPWDSHYEQYF. CDR3 bases read: TGTGCCAGCAGCCCCTGGGACAGCCATTACGAG. The J gene is TRBJ2-7, the V gene TRBV7-9; TRBD1 agrees at 7 bases. The read comes to an end 3 residues before the CDR3 does, leaving the germline J gene to fill in the end. The CDR3 has 14 residues. Germline-derived CDR1 and CDR2 are SEHNR and FQNEAQ (reference sequence). The ends lost 5 bases at V and 4 bases at J; junction bases unmatched: 8.

This clone was seen a handful of times. The CDR3 DNA, read in part, is TGCGCCAGCAGCTTGGTTCAGAAAGAGACC. It translates to CASSLVQKET. From start to end, the CDR3 is CASSLVQKETQYF. The V call is TRBV5-1, the J call TRBJ2-5; D is unresolved. The read ends 3 residues early relative to the CDR3; the germline J gene fills the gap. The CDR3 length is 13 residues. Trimming removed 0 bases from V and 3 bases from J, with 6 bases in between. The germline V gene has CDR1 SGHRS and CDR2 YFSETQ.

This clone was counted a few times. The read terminates 3 residues before the CDR3 end, so the remaining end is supplied by the germline J gene. The genes are TRBV18 and TRBJ1-6, with 7 bases matching TRBD1. Germline V lookup: CDR1 KGHSH, CDR2 LQKENI. The trim removed 3 bases at V and 9 bases at J, leaving 11 bases unmatched. The CDR3 is 16 residues long. The sequenced CDR3 bases are TGTGCCAGCTCACCTAATGAACAGGGGATCAGTTCACCC. Translating gives CASSPNEQGISSP. The whole CDR3 protein is CASSPNEQGISSPLHF.

A word on this clone: The read ends 3 residues early relative to the CDR3; the germline J gene fills the gap. The chain combines TRBV19 with TRBJ2-5, with 9 bases matching TRBD2. After removal of 7 bases from V and 0 bases from J, the junction contained 9 bases not matched to a gene. This CDR3 is built from 16 residues. Per germline, CDR1 LNHDA and CDR2 SQIVND (reference sequence). The CDR3 region is CASKGGTSPYQETQYF. The sequenced part of the CDR3 DNA is TGTGCCAGTAAAGGGGGGACTAGCCCGTACCAAGAGACC.

This clone rates as medium-sized. The read stops 3 residues short of the end of the CDR3; the missing end is completed from the germline J gene. V and J are TRBV30 and TRBJ1-4; tentatively, D is TRBD1 (5 bases). Germline V lookup: CDR1 GTSNPN, CDR2 SVGIG (reference sequence). The CDR3 totals 14 residues. V lost 3 bases to trimming and J lost 0 bases, with 8 bases between them. The CDR3 sequence: CAWSRTTTNEKLFF. The CDR3 bases that were read are TGTGCCTGGAGCCGGACAACAACTAATGAAAAA.

As for this clone: The read terminates 3 residues before the CDR3 end, so the remaining end is supplied by the germline J gene. The chain carries TRBV6-2 or TRBV6-3 and TRBJ1-1, with TRBD1 matching 7 bases. The CDR3 totals 14 residues. Germline values: CDR1 MNHEY, CDR2 SVGEGT. With 10 bases clipped from V and 1 base from J, the junction kept 9 bases outside the gene matches. CDR3 bases read: TGTGCCACCGACAGGGTACGGGGGAACACTGAA. It specifies CATDRVRGNTE. In full, the CDR3 is CATDRVRGNTEAFF.

Comments on this clone: The read falls 3 residues short of the CDR3 end, and the missing part is taken from the germline J gene. The chain employs TRBV6-2 or TRBV6-3 and TRBJ1-3, with D unresolved. V dropped 7 bases and J dropped 0 bases, with 10 bases sitting between them. Germline assignment: CDR1 MNHEY and CDR2 SVGEGT. The CDR3 is 14 residues long. CDR3 residues: CASTAGSSGNTIYF. The DNA read from the CDR3 is TGTGCCAGCACCGCGGGGAGCTCTGGAAACACC.

The table lists this clone with a few counts. The read finishes 3 residues shy of the CDR3 end, and the germline J gene is used to complete it. The rearrangement joins TRBV19 to TRBJ1-1; D not certain. V shed 5 bases and J shed 0 bases, with 7 bases lying between them. Germline assignment: CDR1 LNHDA and CDR2 SQIVND (reference sequence). This CDR3 has 13 amino acids. This CDR3 is CASSVQLNTEAFF. Incomplete CDR3 DNA: TGTGCCAGTAGTGTACAGCTGAACACTGAA. Supplemented by reference TRBV19 and TRBJ1-1, the full variable domain reads DGGITQSPKYLFRKEGQNVTLSCEQNLNHDAMYWYRQDPGQGLRLIYYSQIVNDFQKGDIAEGYSVSREKKESFPLTVTSAQKNPTAFYLCASSVQLNTEAFFGQGTRLTVV.

This clone was detected only a few times. Coverage ceases 3 residues before the CDR3 finishes, and the germline J gene fills in the end. The chain combines TRBV6-2 or TRBV6-3 with TRBJ2-3, with TRBD1 as a possible D gene (5 bases). The CDR3 is 12 amino acids. Germline-derived CDR1 and CDR2 are MNHEY and SVGEGT. The part of the CDR3 DNA that was read is TGTGCCAGCAGCAGCGCAGGGATGGCG. Its protein is CASSSAGMA. The full CDR3 protein reads CASSSAGMAQYF.

This clone was recorded a few times. The read falls 3 residues short of the CDR3 end, and the missing part is taken from the germline J gene. This chain connects TRBV7-3 to TRBJ2-3, with 9 bases lining up with TRBD2. Germline CDR1 reads SGHTA; CDR2 reads FQGTGA. The CDR3 is 16 residues long. V was clipped by 5 bases and J by 4 bases; unmatched bases: 10. This chain's CDR3 is CASSNQLRGGADTQYF. CDR3 DNA, as far as it was read: TGTGCCAGCAGCAACCAGTTGCGGGGGGGCGCAGATACG.

This clone was detected only a few times. The CDR3 extends 3 residues past the end of the read, so its final part is completed from the germline J gene. The rearrangement links TRBV30 to TRBJ1-6, with 10 bases aligning to TRBD1. The length of the CDR3 is 13 residues. The junction had 2 bases not matched to a gene; V was cut back by 5 bases and J by 7 bases. Germline-derived CDR1 and CDR2 are GTSNPN and SVGIG (reference sequence). CDR3 bases read: TGTGCCTGGTCGGGACAGGGGAATTCACCC. It codes for CAWSGQGNSP. The CDR3 reads in full as CAWSGQGNSPLHF. The variable domain in full, with the rest retrieved from reference TRBV30 and TRBJ1-6, is SQTIHQWPATLVQPVGSPLSLECTVEGTSNPNLYWYRQAAGRGLQLLFYSVGIGQISSEVPQNLSASRPQDRQFILSSKKLLLSDSGFYLCAWSGQGNSPLHFGNGTRLTVT.

This clone was seen more than once but under ten times. The CDR3 is cut off 3 residues early in the read; its end comes from the germline J gene. The rearrangement uses TRBV19 and TRBJ2-7; 7 positions match TRBD1. CDR3 size: 15 residues. Per the germline V gene, CDR1 is LNHDA and CDR2 is SQIVND (reference sequence). The J segment lost 6 bases and the V segment lost 1 base, leaving 9 bases of the junction unmatched. CDR3 protein: CASSIGKGGFSEQYF. The DNA read from the CDR3 is TGTGCCAGTAGTATAGGTAAAGGGGGCTTTTCCGAG.

The CDR3 region is CASAQTGSQPQHF. The sequenced CDR3 bases are TGTGCCAGCGCCCAAACAGGGAGTCAGCCC. The rearrangement links TRBV7-2 to TRBJ1-5, with D perhaps TRBD1 (6 bases). The observed sequence ends 3 residues before the CDR3 terminus, with the missing tail filled in from the germline J gene. The V gene's germline CDR1 is SGHTA and CDR2 FQGNSA. Trimming pared 8 bases from V and 6 bases from J, leaving 14 bases between. This CDR3 comprises 13 residues.

Turning to this clone: The junction does not match germline at one end; this may be a read error. Read coverage stops 3 residues before the CDR3 terminus; the germline J gene supplies the remainder. The chain links TRBV7-7 to TRBJ2-1, with TRBD1 as a possible D gene (5 bases). The CDR3 totals 14 residues. From germline, CDR1 is SSHAT and CDR2 FNYEAQ (reference sequence). The CDR3 region is CASSPAGHFNEQFF. CDR3 DNA, as far as it was read: TGTGCTAGCAGCCCGGCTGGACATTTCAATGAG.

Regarding this clone: Read data end 3 residues before the CDR3 end; the end is taken from the germline J gene. The gene calls are TRBV18 and TRBJ1-6; D might be TRBD1 (5 bases). Germline V CDR1 and CDR2: KGHSH, LQKENI. V was clipped by 3 bases and J by 7 bases, with 22 bases between them. The CDR3 has 18 amino acids. The CDR3 here is CASSPPWQGLIRNSPLHF. The DNA read from the CDR3 is TGTGCCAGCTCACCCCCGTGGCAGGGCTTGATCCGGAATTCACCC.

This clone appeared a few times. Sequencing ends 3 residues short of the CDR3 end; the germline J gene provides the rest. The genes are TRBV7-9 and TRBJ1-2; D is unclear. CDR3 size: 15 residues. Germline CDR1 SEHNR, CDR2 FQNEAQ (reference sequence). The V and J ends lost 4 bases and 2 bases respectively, with 14 bases between them. The CDR3 sequence is CASSSSFTPNYGYTF. The CDR3 bases that were read are TGTGCCAGCAGCTCCTCTTTTACACCCAACTATGGC.

With respect to this clone: The sequenced fragment ends 3 residues before the CDR3 boundary, so the rest is inferred from the germline J gene. This sequence joins TRBV7-2 and TRBJ2-5, with 7 bases identical to TRBD1. Germline V gene sequence: CDR1 SGHTA, CDR2 FQGNSA. This CDR3 region has 15 residues. V dropped 5 bases and J dropped 7; count of bases not matched to a gene: 13. The covered CDR3 bases are TGTGCCAGCAGCCCACCGGGACAGCAGTTTGGGACC. Its translation: CASSPPGQQFGT. From start to end, the CDR3 is CASSPPGQQFGTQYF.

CDR3 amino acids: CASSKYRETEAFF. Partial CDR3 DNA: TGTGCCAGTAGTAAATACAGGGAAACTGAA. This chain connects TRBV19 to TRBJ1-1, with a possible D match to TRBD1 (6 bases). With the read ending 3 residues before the CDR3 end, the germline J gene is used to fill in that end. Germline V gene data show CDR1 as LNHDA and CDR2 as SQIVND (reference sequence). This CDR3 comprises 13 residues. The V and J ends lost 4 bases and 5 bases respectively, with 11 bases between them.

Of note for this clone: The CDR3 is cut off 3 residues early in the read; its end comes from the germline J gene. The rearrangement joins TRBV7-2 to TRBJ1-1; possible D gene TRBD1, 5 bases. The CDR3 has 15 amino acids. V was pared by 4 bases and J by 0 bases, with 12 bases between. Germline V gene lookup returns CDR1 SGHTA and CDR2 FQGNSA. The CDR3 DNA, read in part, is TGTGCCAGCAGCTCCTTGACAGCTTTGAACACTGAA. Translated: CASSSLTALNTE. The full CDR3 is CASSSLTALNTEAFF.

A word on this clone: The CDR3 is cut off 3 residues early in the read; its end comes from the germline J gene. The chain recombines TRBV7-2 with TRBJ1-6, with D perhaps TRBD1 (6 bases). Germline CDR1 reads SGHTA; CDR2 reads FQGNSA. The CDR3 length is 14 residues. Between the trimmed V and J ends, which lost 2 bases and 12 bases, there was a span of 14 bases. The CDR3: CASSLPGALGPLHF. The DNA read from the CDR3 is TGTGCCAGCAGCTTACCAGGGGCCCTCGGACCC.

This clone was observed a handful of times. The read finishes 3 residues shy of the CDR3 end, and the germline J gene is used to complete it. The chain combines TRBV2 with TRBJ2-5, with a possible D match to TRBD1 (5 bases). Germline loops: CDR1 SNHLY, CDR2 FYNNEI. Trimming shortened V by 8 bases and J by 1 base, and 5 bases separated the two germline ends. This CDR3 region has 11 residues. CDR3 region: CASGAQETQYF. Incomplete CDR3 DNA: TGTGCCAGCGGGGCCCAAGAGACC.